The T cell receptor (beta chain) described here comes from a study of cytomegalovirus exposure and HLA in healthy donors. Looking at the study overall: Early released data comprised about 90 million unique TCRs from HLA-typed donors.

Study results and caveats: In an earlier analysis, most TCR beta V segments were productive about 87% or about 30% of the time.

V was pared by 2 bases and J by 6 bases, with 9 bases of the junction left unmatched. The CDR3 length is 18 residues. Germline CDR1 reads MNHEY; CDR2 reads SMNVEV (reference sequence). PCR amplification relied on 60 Vbeta primers (plus 13 Jbeta primers). Sequencing used immunoSEQ multiplex PCR; TCRdb keeps in-frame clones, though not all of them. Here the sample spans fewer than 200,000 clones, over 75% being singletons. A word on this clone: Its antigen is unknown.

This sequence was found in a man aged 35 to 55 in good health and CMV-seropositive. The V and J genes are TRBV27 and TRBJ2-2; TRBD2 matches at 13 bases. Sequenced: PBMCs. The CDR3 DNA reads TGTGCCAGCAGTTTAGATTTCCGGACTAGCGGGAGTTCCGGGGAGCTGTTTTTT. Its translation: CASSLDFRTSGSSGELFF.